The sequence of this TCR beta chain was determined in a study of shared clonotypes between healthy human individuals (dated by TCRdb to the early 2020s). About the full investigation: The cohort comprised a couple of women and a few men aged 18 to 49 years. Libraries were prepared and TCR repertoires were sequenced by different laboratories using diverse techniques, in order to increase sequencing depth and limit assay-specific biases. For each donor, three plates each were used for CD4 naive and CD4 memory, two plates were used for CD8 naive, and one plate was used for CD8 memory. Between about 0.94 and 8.9 billion PBMCs per donor were obtained by leukapheresis. To estimate repertoire size and how much clonotype sharing occurs between individuals, the study deeply sequenced the blood TCR repertoires of about 5 healthy adults.

The CDR3 contains 15 residues, cysteine and phenylalanine counted. Only the CDR3 DNA is retained, 45 bases long and in frame from the first base. Taken from the germline V gene, the CDR1 and CDR2 loops are SGHRS and YFSETQ. V gives up 5 bases and J gives up 3 bases, and the segment between their germline ends measures 16 bases. Using the deep immunoSEQ assay, TCR CDR3 regions were amplified from genomic DNA by multiplex PCR. Extracted genomic DNA from each cell subset was spread evenly across all wells of several immunoSEQ 96-well plates, with each plate serving as a replicate. For sorted subsets, each replicate PCR was loaded with about 200 ng genomic DNA, equivalent to 25,000 to 30,000 T cell genomes. Purified libraries were measured with a Qubit 3.0 fluorometer, size-checked on a Bioanalyzer 2100, and measured again with the KAPA Library Quantification kit. Every immunoSEQ 96-well plate was sequenced on a dedicated single-read 150-cycle Illumina NextSeq 550 flow cell. Turning to the authors' computational methods: Because the immunoSEQ output held only junctional sequences and lacked quality scores, the filtering could not match the filtering applied to full-length reads. To assign V/J genes and CDR3, sequences were annotated using PyIR, a Python wrapper for IgBLAST v1.9, with IMGT germline references. Reads with weak V/J assignments (E-value above 1e-6), missing CDR3, stop codons, out-of-frame junctions, or ambiguous translated residues were removed. A V3J clonotype was defined by an identical inferred V gene, J gene, and CDR3 amino acid sequence. To compute the percentage overlap between repertoires, the number of shared unique clonotypes was divided by the size of the smaller repertoire. Repertoire richness was assessed with RTK rarefaction, the Chao1 estimator, and Recon v2.1 estimates of unobserved clonotypes. Generation probabilities were computed with OLGA for all TCRbeta clonotypes obtained by the gDNA method from four donors. TCRdb provides this immuneACCESS table in a form limited to in-frame rearrangements. Some clones are lacking; in checked studies, under half of them reflect an unresolved V gene, and why the rest are absent is not known. That table is the source of V, J and clone size, and D and trimming were worked out from the DNA. For this sample there are some 2,100,000 clones; more than 85% appear just once. The ten largest account for about 1.8% of the sample.

Findings and caveats that apply to the study as a whole: Because the study included a small number of donors, the genetic and exposure-history diversity represented was limited. Pairwise subsampling indicated that sequencing depth was expected to affect the degree of clonotype sharing among donors. Estimated clonotype richness was generally larger for naive than for memory subsets. Even with the large sequencing depth, rarefaction of the sorted-subset datasets indicated that sequencing was incomplete. Higher generation probabilities were observed for clonotypes shared by all four sorted-subset donors than for non-shared clonotypes. Sampling was restricted to blood, and TCR repertoires in tissues likely differ from the TCR repertoires found in blood. Sharing across several donors was observed for around 5% of naive CD4, over 3% of naive CD8, 2.3% of memory CD4, and roughly 0.4% of memory CD8 clonotypes.

Turning to this clone: The antigen it binds to is not known. Base quality data are lacking; no much larger clone is found one base away.

For the CD8 naive samples, CD45RO-negative cells were positively selected for CCR7, yielding a CD45RA+CCR7+ population from which TemRA cells were excluded. The donors were healthy, HIV-negative adults who had no recently reported acute infections or vaccinations. Every donor was a Caucasian adult living in Nashville, Tennessee, USA. Blood was collected by leukapheresis, and PBMCs were isolated by Ficoll-Histopaque density gradient centrifugation and then cryopreserved in liquid nitrogen vapor phase. Analytical flow cytometry was used to check the purity and quantity of each magnetically sorted T cell population. Each sorted fraction had its genomic DNA isolated and then quantified by UV absorbance on a Nanodrop 2000c.

The sequenced sample consisted of naive CD8+ T cells from PBMCs. The cell subset or site label corresponds to: CD45RA+CCR7+. The TCR sequence derives from a man in his late teens or twenties in good health. Some clones in this sample may be carry-over from other donors' samples. The sequence is built from TRBV5-1 and TRBJ2-3; the D call is tentative, TRBD1 or TRBD2, as each matches 6 bases. The DNA sequence is given as TGCGCCAGCAGACAAGGGGGGATCTGGACAGATACGCAGTATTTT. It is translated as CASRQGGIWTDTQYF.